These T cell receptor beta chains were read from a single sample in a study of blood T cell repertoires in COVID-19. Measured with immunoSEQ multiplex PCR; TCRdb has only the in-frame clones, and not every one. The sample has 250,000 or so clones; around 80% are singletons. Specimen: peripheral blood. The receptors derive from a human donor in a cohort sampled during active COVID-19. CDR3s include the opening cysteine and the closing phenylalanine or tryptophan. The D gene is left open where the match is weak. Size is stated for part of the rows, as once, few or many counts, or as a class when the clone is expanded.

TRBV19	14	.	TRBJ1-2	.	TGTGCCAGTAGTATACAGGCATCCCAAACGGGCTACACCTTC	CASSIQASQTGYTF
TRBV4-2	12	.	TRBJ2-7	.	TGTGCCAGCAGCCAAGAACGGGGTAAGCAGTACTTC	CASSQERGKQYF
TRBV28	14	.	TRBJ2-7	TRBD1	TGTGCCAGCAGTACGACAGGGGGCAGGAACGAGCAGTACTTC	CASSTTGGRNEQYF
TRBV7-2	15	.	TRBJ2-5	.	TGTGCCAGCAGCTTTTTAGGCACAGTAGAGGAGACCCAGTACTTC	CASSFLGTVEETQYF
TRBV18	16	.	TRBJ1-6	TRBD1	TGTGCCAGCTCATCCAACACAGGGGGCGCGGCGTCACCCCTCCACTTT	CASSSNTGGAASPLHF
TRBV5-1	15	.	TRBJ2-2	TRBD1	TGCGCCAGCAGCCTTGACAGGGTATACACCGGGGAGCTGTTTTTT	CASSLDRVYTGELFF
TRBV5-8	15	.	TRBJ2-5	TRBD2	TGTGCCAGCAGCCCAAGACTAGCGCGGGAAGAGACCCAGTACTTC	CASSPRLAREETQYF
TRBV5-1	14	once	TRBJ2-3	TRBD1	TGCGCCAGCAGCCAGGACAGGGGCACAGATACGCAGTATTTT	CASSQDRGTDTQYF
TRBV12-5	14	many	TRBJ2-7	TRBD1	TGTGCTAGTGTCCACGGGGACAGGGAGCACGAGCAGTACTTC	CASVHGDREHEQYF
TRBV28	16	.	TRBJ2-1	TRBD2	TGTGCCAGCAGTTTCCGCCGCGGGAGGGCCATCAATGAGCAGTTCTTC	CASSFRRGRAINEQFF
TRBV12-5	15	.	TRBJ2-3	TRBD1	TGTGCTAGTGGTTTCGGGACAGGGGGCACAGATACGCAGTATTTT	CASGFGTGGTDTQYF
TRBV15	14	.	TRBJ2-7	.	TGTGCCACCAGCAGAGACAGGGGCTCCTACGAGCAGTACTTC	CATSRDRGSYEQYF
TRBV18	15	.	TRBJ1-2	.	TGTGCCAGCTCACCAGATAGGGGCAACGAGGATGGCTACACCTTC	CASSPDRGNEDGYTF
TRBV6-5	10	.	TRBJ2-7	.	TGTGCCAGCAGGACACACGAGCAGTACTTC	CASRTHEQYF
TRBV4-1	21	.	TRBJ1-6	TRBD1	TGCGCCAGCAGCCAAGTTAGGACAGGGGTCGGGTCAAGCTCCTATAATTCACCCCTCCACTTT	CASSQVRTGVGSSSYNSPLHF
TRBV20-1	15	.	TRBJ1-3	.	TGCAGTGCTAGTCGATCCAGGATCTCTGGAAACACCATATATTTT	CSASRSRISGNTIYF
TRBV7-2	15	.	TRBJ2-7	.	TGTGCCAGCAGCTTAGCTTCAAGCTCTCTCTACGAGCAGTACTTC	CASSLASSSLYEQYF
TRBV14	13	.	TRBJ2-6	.	TGTGCCAGCAGTCTCTCTGGGGCCAACGTCCTGACTTTC	CASSLSGANVLTF
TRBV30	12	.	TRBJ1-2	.	TGTGCCTGGCCCAAGGACAGTGATGGCTACACCTTC	CAWPKDSDGYTF
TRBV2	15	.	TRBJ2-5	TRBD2	TGTGCCAGCAGTGATGACGGGGGGGCCCGGGAGACCCAGTACTTC	CASSDDGGARETQYF
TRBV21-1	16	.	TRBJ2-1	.	TGTGCCAGCAGCAAAGGAACTAGCGGGAGAGAGGATGAGCAGTTCTTC	CASSKGTSGREDEQFF
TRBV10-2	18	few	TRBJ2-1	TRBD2	TGCGCCAGCACACCGTCAAGGGGTGGACTAGCGATTTCGGCTGAGCAGTTCTTC	CASTPSRGGLAISAEQFF
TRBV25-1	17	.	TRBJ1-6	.	TGTGCCAGCAGCCAATCGGGGGTTAGCTCCTATAATTCACCCCTCCACTTT	CASSQSGVSSYNSPLHF
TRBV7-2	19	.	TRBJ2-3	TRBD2	TGTGCCAGCAGCCCCGGGACTAGCGGGGGTACGTGGGGCACAGATACGCAGTATTTT	CASSPGTSGGTWGTDTQYF
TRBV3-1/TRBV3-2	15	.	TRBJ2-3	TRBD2	TGTGCCAGCAGCCAAGTGGGACTAGACACAGATACGCAGTATTTT	CASSQVGLDTDTQYF
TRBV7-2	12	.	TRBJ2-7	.	TGTGCCAGCAGCCCAGGACAGTACGAGCAGTACTTC	CASSPGQYEQYF
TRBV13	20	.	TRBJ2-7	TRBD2	TGTGCCAGCAGCTCCCTGGTTGTACTAGCGGAAAGGAAAAGCTCCTACGAGCAGTACTTC	CASSSLVVLAERKSSYEQYF
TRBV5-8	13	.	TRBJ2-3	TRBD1	TGTGCCAGCAGCTTTACAGGGGCAGATACGCAGTATTTT	CASSFTGADTQYF
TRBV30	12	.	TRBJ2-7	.	TGTGCCTGGGGACGGGACTCCTACGAGCAGTACTTC	CAWGRDSYEQYF
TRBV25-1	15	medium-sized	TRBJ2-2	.	TGTGCCAGCAGTGCCTTCGGGGTTAACACCGGGGAGCTGTTTTTT	CASSAFGVNTGELFF